Shown below are 17 T cell receptor beta chains from a single sample sequenced in a study of beta chain features in type 1 diabetes. Study-level results: Shorter TCRB CDR3s, moderately but significantly so, marked every one of the four CD4+ subsets in Type 1 diabetes patients.

Expressed TCRB transcripts were sequenced because the isolated RNA had all been reverse transcribed beforehand. Produced via immunoSEQ multiplex PCR; TCRdb's table is partial and in-frame only. The table shows about 710,000 clones, with about an eighth occurring only once. These receptors are not linked to any known antigen. The specimen sequenced was naive CD4+ T cells from blood. The receptors were gathered from a man between 18 and 29 years old with type 1 diabetes.

The V call is TRBV6-5, the J call TRBJ2-7, with a tentative D call TRBD1 (5 bases). The CDR3 loop spans 14 amino acids. Germline V gene lookup returns CDR1 MNHEY and CDR2 SVGAGI. V was cut by 5 bases and J by 3 bases, with 14 bases left in between. The CDR3 here is CASSPQPGNYEQYF. The CDR3 DNA follows: TGTGCCAGCAGTCCTCAACCAGGGAACTACGAGCAGTACTTC.

This clone has more than one count but fewer than ten. The chain carries TRBV21-1 and TRBJ2-1; TRBD1 is the table's D call, not checked against the DNA. TRBV21-1 is a recognized pseudogene. This CDR3 is 13 amino acids long. CDR3 region: CASTGDRGIEQFF. In DNA, the CDR3 is TGTGCCAGCACCGGAGACAGGGGGATTGAGCAGTTCTTC.

The chain recombines TRBV30 with TRBJ2-7; no definite D call. CDR3 length equals 13 residues. Germline CDR1 is GTSNPN and CDR2 is SVGIG (reference sequence). V was pared by 1 base and J by 2 bases, with 9 bases between. CDR3 coding DNA: TGTGCCTGGAGTGGTCCGGGCCCCTACGAGCAGTACTTC. Encoded protein: CAWSGPGPYEQYF.

V usage is TRBV29-1 and J usage is TRBJ2-3, with D possibly being TRBD1 (5 bases). The CDR3 contains 15 residues. Per germline, CDR1 SQVTM and CDR2 ANQGSEA. The V and J ends lost 6 bases and 2 bases respectively, with 18 bases between them. The CDR3 nucleotides read TGCAGCGTAGAAAACAGGACCTACACCACAGATACGCAGTATTTT. Protein: CSVENRTYTTDTQYF.

In this sample, this clone turned up a few times. The genes are TRBV4-1 and TRBJ2-7, with D perhaps matching TRBD1 (6 bases). In germline, CDR1 is MGHRA, CDR2 YSYEKL. CDR3 length: 17 residues. Deletions cut 2 bases from V and 3 bases from J, with 20 bases between. The DNA of the CDR3 is TGCGCCAGCAGCCAACCTCCCCCGGGACACAGAGGCTACGAGCAGTACTTC. Amino acid sequence: CASSQPPPGHRGYEQYF.

This clone has just a few counts. This specimen includes other DNA sequences encoding the same CDR3. The chain is built from TRBV29-1 and TRBJ2-1; 11 nucleotides match TRBD2. Germline loops: CDR1 SQVTM, CDR2 ANQGSEA. After removal of 4 bases from V and 4 bases from J, the junction contained 3 bases not matched to a gene. This CDR3 is built from 14 residues. CDR3 nucleotides: TGCAGCGTTGCCGGGACTAGCGGTTACAATGAGCAGTTCTTC. It is translated as CSVAGTSGYNEQFF.

This clone occurred a few times. The chain recombines TRBV5-1 with TRBJ2-7; 8 bases match TRBD1. The CDR3 is made up of 16 amino acids. With V trimmed by 5 bases and J by 3 bases, 13 bases remained unmatched. Germline V gene lookup returns CDR1 SGHRS and CDR2 YFSETQ. The CDR3 DNA is TGCGCCAGCAGACCCGAATCCGGGACAGGCCTCTACGAGCAGTACTTC. The encoded protein is CASRPESGTGLYEQYF.

Only a few counts were recorded for this clone. This CDR3 is CASSPPGSTAGGYTF. The CDR3 DNA reads as TGTGCCAGCTCACCACCCGGGTCGACAGCCGGTGGCTACACCTTC. The chain employs TRBV18 and TRBJ1-2; possible D gene TRBD1, 5 bases. The CDR3 has 15 residues. The ends were cut back, 0 bases at V and 7 bases at J, with 15 bases in the middle. Germline values: CDR1 KGHSH, CDR2 LQKENI.

This clone turned up a few times. This rearrangement joins TRBV10-2 to TRBJ2-7; D might be TRBD1 or TRBD2, each matching 5 bases. V lost 0 bases and J lost 13, with 22 bases in between. Germline CDR1 and CDR2: WSHSY and SAAADI. The CDR3 is 15 amino acids. CDR3 DNA: TGCGCCAGCAGTGAGTCCGGGGATGTAGCAGGGTTTCACTACTTC. Protein product: CASSESGDVAGFHYF.

The chain links TRBV2 to TRBJ2-3; TRBD2 agrees at 12 bases. The CDR3 runs 16 residues. V was pared by 6 bases and J by 1 base, with 5 bases of the junction left unmatched. Germline CDR1 and CDR2: SNHLY and FYNNEI. The CDR3 here is CASSYPSGGGTDTQYF. The DNA of the CDR3 is TGTGCCAGCAGCTACCCTAGCGGGGGGGGCACAGATACGCAGTATTTT.

V and J are TRBV19 and TRBJ2-4; D is unclear. Germline CDR1 LNHDA, CDR2 SQIVND (reference sequence). CDR3 length: 14 amino acids. V lost 5 bases, J lost 7 bases, and 15 bases lay in between. The CDR3 region is CASSSRPARNIQYF. The CDR3 bases are TGTGCCAGTAGTTCAAGACCAGCTAGGAACATTCAGTACTTC.

The chain carries TRBV10-3 and TRBJ1-4, with D uncertain. This CDR3 spans 15 amino acids. V was pared by 3 bases and J by 0 bases, with 8 bases between. Per the germline V gene, CDR1 is ENHRY and CDR2 is SYGVKD. CDR3 DNA sequence: TGTGCCATCAGTGAACGTTGGCCAACTAATGAAAAACTGTTTTTT. Amino acid sequence: CAISERWPTNEKLFF.

This clone was seen a few times. The chain links TRBV7-2 to TRBJ2-5, with D perhaps TRBD2 (5 bases). CDR3 size: 17 residues. Germline V CDR1 and CDR2: SGHTA, FQGNSA. V dropped 1 base and J dropped 5 bases, with 20 bases sitting between them. The CDR3 region has the DNA TGTGCCAGCAGCTTAGATATGCGGCCGAGGGCGGGTGAGACCCAGTACTTC. This gives the protein CASSLDMRPRAGETQYF.

The CDR3 DNA reads TGTGCCAGCAGCGCAGCTAGCGGGGGGTCTAGCACAGATACGCAGTATTTT. Amino acids: CASSAASGGSSTDTQYF. This chain joins TRBV7-2 and TRBJ2-3; 11 bases map to TRBD2. The CDR3 runs to 17 residues. V lost 5 bases and J lost 0; bases outside the gene matches: 7. CDR1 and CDR2 (germline): SGHTA, FQGNSA. Together with reference TRBV7-2 and TRBJ2-3, the CDR3 gives the full variable domain: GAGVSQSPSNKVTEKGKDVELRCDPISGHTALYWYRQSLGQGLEFLIYFQGNSAPDKSGLPSDRFSAERTGGSVSTLTIQRTQQEDSAVYLCASSAASGGSSTDTQYFGPGTRLTVL.

This clone was counted between two and nine times. V and J are TRBV30 and TRBJ2-7, with D tentatively TRBD1 (6 bases). This CDR3 contains 14 residues. CDR1 is GTSNPN, CDR2 SVGIG, per germline (reference sequence). V was clipped by 2 bases and J by 6 bases, with 17 bases between them. Written as DNA, the CDR3 is TGTGCCTGGAGTAAGGGGGATCCGGGTCGCGAGCAGTACTTC. It codes for CAWSKGDPGREQYF.

This sequence joins TRBV25-1 and TRBJ2-5; D remains unclear. The CDR3 sequence is 14 residues long. Trimming removed 4 bases from V and 0 bases from J, with 9 bases in between. Germline CDR1 and CDR2: MGHDK and SYGVNS. The CDR3 DNA follows: TGTGCCAGCAGTGGAAAGAGGTACCAAGAGACCCAGTACTTC. Residues: CASSGKRYQETQYF.

The rearrangement links TRBV27 to TRBJ2-7; no firm D call. The CDR3 spans 14 residues. V was trimmed by 0 bases and J by 11 bases, leaving 17 bases between them. The germline gives CDR1 MNHEY, CDR2 SMNVEV (reference sequence). CDR3 sequence reads: CASSLSGRRGNEYF. The CDR3 DNA reads TGTGCCAGCAGTTTATCCGGTCGAAGAGGAAACGAGTACTTC.